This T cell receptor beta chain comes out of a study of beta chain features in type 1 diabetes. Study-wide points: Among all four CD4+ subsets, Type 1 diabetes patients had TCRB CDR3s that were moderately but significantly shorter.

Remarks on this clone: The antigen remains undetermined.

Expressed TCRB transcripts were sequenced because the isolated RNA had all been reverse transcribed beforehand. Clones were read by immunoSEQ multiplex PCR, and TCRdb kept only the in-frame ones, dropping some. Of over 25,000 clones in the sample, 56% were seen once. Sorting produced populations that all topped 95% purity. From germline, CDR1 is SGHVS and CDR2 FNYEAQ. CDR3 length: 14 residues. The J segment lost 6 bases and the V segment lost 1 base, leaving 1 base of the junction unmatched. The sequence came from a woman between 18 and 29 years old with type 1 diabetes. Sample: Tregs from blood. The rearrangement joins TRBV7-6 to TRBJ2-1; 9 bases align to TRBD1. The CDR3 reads CASSLDRGRNEQFF. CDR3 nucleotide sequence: TGTGCCAGCAGCTTAGACAGGGGGCGCAATGAGCAGTTCTTC.